This passage covers 9 T cell receptor beta chains from one sample sequenced in a study of blood T cells in healthy people across ages. PCR was performed a second time for about 7 to 11 cycles using a sample-barcoded 5' primer and a J-beta primer mix. TCRdb reprocessed the 5' RACE reads with MiXCR, giving one entry per CDR3 protein. In the table there are roughly 680,000 distinct CDR3 sequences, 49% of which are singletons. The sample was blood. The receptors derive from an older woman in good health.

The chain is built from TRBV12-3 or TRBV12-4 and TRBJ1-4; the D gene is possibly TRBD1 (5 bases). CDR3 length: 12 amino acids. V dropped 7 bases and J dropped 7 bases, with 10 bases sitting between them. The DNA for the CDR3 is TGTGCCAGCATTTCTAGGGGTGAAAAACTGTTTTTT. Translating it yields CASISRGEKLFF.

V and J are TRBV7-2 and TRBJ2-3; no clear D gene. Trimming removed 4 bases at V and 2 bases at J, with 7 bases between. Per the germline V gene, CDR1 is SGHTA and CDR2 is FQGNSA. The CDR3 contains 13 residues. The CDR3 loop reads CASSSFFTDTQYF. CDR3 coding DNA: TGTGCCAGCAGCTCCTTCTTCACAGATACGCAGTATTTT.

This clonotype was seen only a few times. V usage is TRBV28 and J usage is TRBJ2-7, with D perhaps assigned TRBD1 or TRBD2 (5 bases each). The V and J ends lost 5 bases and 5 bases respectively, with 13 bases between them. The CDR3 extends over 13 amino acids. Per the germline V gene, CDR1 is MDHEN and CDR2 is SYDVKM. The CDR3, as DNA: TGTGCCAGCAGTCCCGGTGGGGGAAACGAGCAGTACTTC. Protein sequence: CASSPGGGNEQYF.

This clonotype has just a few counts. The V gene is TRBV9, the J gene TRBJ2-1; 8 positions match TRBD2. Germline V gene data show CDR1 as SGDLS and CDR2 as YYNGEE. The junction had 10 bases not matched to a gene; V was cut back by 1 base and J by 7 bases. This CDR3 spans 16 amino acids. The CDR3 spells CASSVYGRGDGNEQFF. For the CDR3, the DNA is TGTGCCAGCAGCGTATACGGGAGGGGGGATGGTAATGAGCAGTTCTTC.

The chain couples TRBV5-1 to TRBJ2-2; D uncertain. Trimming removed 0 bases from V and 0 bases from J, with 9 bases in between. CDR1 SGHRS and CDR2 YFSETQ come from the germline V gene. This CDR3 region has 16 residues. CDR3 sequence: CASSLGPFANTGELFF. The CDR3 DNA sequence: TGCGCCAGCAGCTTGGGTCCCTTCGCGAACACCGGGGAGCTGTTTTTT.

This clonotype has only one observation. The gene calls are TRBV5-1 and TRBJ2-1; D remains unclear. The ends were cut back, 0 bases at V and 9 bases at J, with 13 bases in the middle. The CDR3 runs to 14 residues. Germline-derived CDR1 and CDR2 are SGHRS and YFSETQ. In DNA form, the CDR3 reads TGCGCCAGCAGCTTGGGGACCGAGTTAGGTGAGCAGTTCTTC. It codes for CASSLGTELGEQFF.

CDR3 sequence: CASSLKVGGSTDTQYF. CDR3 DNA sequence: TGCGCCAGCAGCCTGAAGGTGGGAGGATCCACAGATACGCAGTATTTT. This chain uses TRBV4-3 with TRBJ2-3, with D possibly matching TRBD2 (6 bases). Germline loops: CDR1 LGHNA, CDR2 YSLEER. This CDR3 spans 16 amino acids. The V and J ends lost 4 bases and 2 bases respectively, with 16 bases between them.

The chain employs TRBV21-1 and TRBJ2-1; whether TRBD2, the table's D call, matches the DNA was not checked. TRBV21-1 is designated a pseudogene. CDR3 size: 17 residues. The CDR3 DNA reads TGTGCCAGCAGCAAAGATAGGCGGCTAGCGGGAGATTATGAGCAGTTCTTC. Translated: CASSKDRRLAGDYEQFF.

The J gene is TRBJ1-4, the V gene TRBV28; no clear D. This CDR3 region has 14 residues. Trimming stripped 11 bases from V and 0 bases from J, with 13 bases between. CDR1 and CDR2 (germline): MDHEN, SYDVKM. CDR3 DNA sequence: TGTGCCTCGCTGGGTAGGACAACTAATGAAAAACTGTTTTTT. This sequence encodes CASLGRTTNEKLFF.